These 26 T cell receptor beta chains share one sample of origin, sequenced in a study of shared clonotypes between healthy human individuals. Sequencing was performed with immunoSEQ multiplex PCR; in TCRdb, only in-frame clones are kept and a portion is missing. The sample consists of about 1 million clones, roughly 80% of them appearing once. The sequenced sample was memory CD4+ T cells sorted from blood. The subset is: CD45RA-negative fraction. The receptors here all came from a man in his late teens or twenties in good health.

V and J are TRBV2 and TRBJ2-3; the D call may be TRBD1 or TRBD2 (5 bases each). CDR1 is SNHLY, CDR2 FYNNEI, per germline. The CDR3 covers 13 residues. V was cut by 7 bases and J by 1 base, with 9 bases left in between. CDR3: CASNGDRTDTQYF. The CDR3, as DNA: TGTGCCAGCAACGGGGACCGCACAGATACGCAGTATTTT.

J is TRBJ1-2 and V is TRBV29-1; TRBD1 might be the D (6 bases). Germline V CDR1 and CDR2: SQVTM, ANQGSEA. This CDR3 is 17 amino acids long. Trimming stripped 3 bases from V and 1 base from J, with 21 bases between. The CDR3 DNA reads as TGCAGCGTTGAGGGGTCTGATGGGGGCCGGAATAACTATGGCTACACCTTC. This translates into CSVEGSDGGRNNYGYTF.

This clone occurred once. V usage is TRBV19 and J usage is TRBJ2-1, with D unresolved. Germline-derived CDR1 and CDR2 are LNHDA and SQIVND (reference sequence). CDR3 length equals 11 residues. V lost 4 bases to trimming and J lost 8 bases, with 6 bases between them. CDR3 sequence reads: CASSNHDEQFF. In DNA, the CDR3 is TGTGCCAGTAGTAATCACGATGAGCAGTTCTTC.

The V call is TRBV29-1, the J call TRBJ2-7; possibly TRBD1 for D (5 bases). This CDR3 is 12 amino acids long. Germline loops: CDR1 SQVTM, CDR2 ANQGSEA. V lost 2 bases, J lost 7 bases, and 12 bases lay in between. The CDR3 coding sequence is TGCAGCGTTGAACAGCCAGGGCAAGAGCAGTACTTC. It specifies CSVEQPGQEQYF.

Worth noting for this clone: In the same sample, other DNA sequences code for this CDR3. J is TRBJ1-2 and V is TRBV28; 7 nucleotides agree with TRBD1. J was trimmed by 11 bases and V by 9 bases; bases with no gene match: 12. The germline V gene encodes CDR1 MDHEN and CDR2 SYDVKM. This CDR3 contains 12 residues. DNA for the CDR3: TGTGCCAGTAGTCCCAACAGGGGAAGGTACACCTTC. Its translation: CASSPNRGRYTF.

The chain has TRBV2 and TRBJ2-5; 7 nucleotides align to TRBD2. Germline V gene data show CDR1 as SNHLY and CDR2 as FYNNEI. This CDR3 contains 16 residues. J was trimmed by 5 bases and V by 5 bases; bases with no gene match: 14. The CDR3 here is CASSPESLTSRETQYF. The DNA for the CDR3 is TGTGCCAGCAGTCCCGAAAGCCTGACTAGCAGGGAGACCCAGTACTTC. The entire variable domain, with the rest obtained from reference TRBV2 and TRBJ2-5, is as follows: EPEVTQTPSHQVTQMGQEVILRCVPISNHLYFYWYRQILGQKVEFLVSFYNNEISEKSEIFDDQFSVERPDGSNFTLKIRSTKLEDSAMYFCASSPESLTSRETQYFGPGTRLLVL.

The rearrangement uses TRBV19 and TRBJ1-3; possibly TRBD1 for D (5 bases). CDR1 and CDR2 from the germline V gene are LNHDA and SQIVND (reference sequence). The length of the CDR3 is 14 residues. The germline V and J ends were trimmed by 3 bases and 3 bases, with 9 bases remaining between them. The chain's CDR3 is CASSIRQGGNTIYF. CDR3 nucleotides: TGTGCCAGTAGTATTCGGCAGGGTGGAAACACCATATATTTT.

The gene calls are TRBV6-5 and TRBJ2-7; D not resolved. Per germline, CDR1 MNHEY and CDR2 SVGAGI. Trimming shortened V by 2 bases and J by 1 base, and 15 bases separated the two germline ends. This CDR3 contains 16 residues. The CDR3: CASSYALGWESYEQYF. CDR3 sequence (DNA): TGTGCCAGCAGTTACGCGCTTGGGTGGGAATCCTACGAGCAGTACTTC.

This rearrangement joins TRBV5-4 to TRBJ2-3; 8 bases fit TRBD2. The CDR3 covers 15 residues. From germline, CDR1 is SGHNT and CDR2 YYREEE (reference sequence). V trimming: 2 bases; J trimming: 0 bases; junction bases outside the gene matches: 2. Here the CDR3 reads CASSFTSGSTDTQYF. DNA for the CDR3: TGTGCCAGCAGCTTCACTAGCGGTAGCACAGATACGCAGTATTTT.

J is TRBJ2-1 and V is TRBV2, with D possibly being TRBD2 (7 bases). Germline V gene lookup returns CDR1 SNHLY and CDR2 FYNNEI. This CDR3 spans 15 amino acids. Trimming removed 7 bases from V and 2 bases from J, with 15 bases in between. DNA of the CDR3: TGTGCCAGCACCGATTCGGGGGGCCCCTACAATGAGCAGTTCTTC. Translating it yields CASTDSGGPYNEQFF.

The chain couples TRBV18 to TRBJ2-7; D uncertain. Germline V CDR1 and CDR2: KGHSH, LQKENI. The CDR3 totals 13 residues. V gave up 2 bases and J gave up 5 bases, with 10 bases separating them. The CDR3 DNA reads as TGTGCCAGCTCACCAAGTCAGGTTAACGAGCAGTACTTC. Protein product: CASSPSQVNEQYF.

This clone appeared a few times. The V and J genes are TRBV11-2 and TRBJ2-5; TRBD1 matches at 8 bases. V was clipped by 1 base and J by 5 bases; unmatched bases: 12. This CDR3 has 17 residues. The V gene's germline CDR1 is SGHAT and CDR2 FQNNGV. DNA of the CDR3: TGTGCCAGCAGCTTAGGGATGGTACAGGGGGTTCGTGAGACCCAGTACTTC. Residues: CASSLGMVQGVRETQYF.

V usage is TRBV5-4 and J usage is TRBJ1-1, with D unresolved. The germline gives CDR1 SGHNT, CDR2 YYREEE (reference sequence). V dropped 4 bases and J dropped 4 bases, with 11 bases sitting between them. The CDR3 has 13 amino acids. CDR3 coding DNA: TGTGCCAGCAGCGGTAGTCCGTCCACTGAAGCTTTCTTT. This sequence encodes CASSGSPSTEAFF.

The CDR3 DNA sequence: TGTGCCAGCTCACCACCGTCGACGAGGGCCACAGATACGCAGTATTTT. Residues: CASSPPSTRATDTQYF. The chain joins TRBV18 to TRBJ2-3, with TRBD2 as a possible D gene (5 bases). CDR3 size: 16 residues. The V gene lost 0 bases and the J gene lost 2 bases, with 12 bases spanning the gap. Germline V gene lookup returns CDR1 KGHSH and CDR2 LQKENI.

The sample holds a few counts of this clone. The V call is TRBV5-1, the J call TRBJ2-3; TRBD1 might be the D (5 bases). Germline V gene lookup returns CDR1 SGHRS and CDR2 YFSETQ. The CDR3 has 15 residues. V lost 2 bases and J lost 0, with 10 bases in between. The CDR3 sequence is CASSFGHVSTDTQYF. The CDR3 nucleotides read TGCGCCAGCAGCTTTGGACACGTTAGCACAGATACGCAGTATTTT.

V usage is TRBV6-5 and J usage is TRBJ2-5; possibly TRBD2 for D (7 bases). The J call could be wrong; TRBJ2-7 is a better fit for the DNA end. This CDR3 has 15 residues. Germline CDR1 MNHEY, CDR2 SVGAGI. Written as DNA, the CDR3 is TGTGCCAGCAGTGGCTTGGCGGGGGCAACCTACGAGCAGTACTTC. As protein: CASSGLAGATYEQYF.

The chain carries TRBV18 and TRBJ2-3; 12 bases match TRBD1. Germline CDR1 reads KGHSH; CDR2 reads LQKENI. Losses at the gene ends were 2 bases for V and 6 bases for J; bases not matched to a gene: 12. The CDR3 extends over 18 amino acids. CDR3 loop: CASSPRANPGQGADTQYF. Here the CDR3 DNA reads TGTGCCAGCTCACCAAGGGCGAACCCGGGACAGGGGGCTGATACGCAGTATTTT.

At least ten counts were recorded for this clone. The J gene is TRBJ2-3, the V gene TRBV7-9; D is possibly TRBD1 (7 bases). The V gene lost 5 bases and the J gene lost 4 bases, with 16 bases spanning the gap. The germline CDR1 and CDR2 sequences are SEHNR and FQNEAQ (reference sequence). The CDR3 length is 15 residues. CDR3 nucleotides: TGTGCCAGCAGCCCACAGGGGCGCGGGGCAGATACGCAGTATTTT. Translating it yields CASSPQGRGADTQYF.

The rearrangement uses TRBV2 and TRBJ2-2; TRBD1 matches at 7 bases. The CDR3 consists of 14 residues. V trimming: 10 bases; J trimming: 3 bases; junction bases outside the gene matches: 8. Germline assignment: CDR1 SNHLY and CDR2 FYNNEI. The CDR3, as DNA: TGTGCCACCCAGGACAGGAGGTACACCGGGGAGCTGTTTTTT. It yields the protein CATQDRRYTGELFF.

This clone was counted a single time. The CDR3 here is CASVLLGLAGGRGSYNEQFF. The CDR3 nucleotides read TGTGCTAGTGTCCTCCTAGGGCTAGCGGGAGGTAGGGGATCCTACAATGAGCAGTTCTTC. The V and J genes are TRBV12-5 and TRBJ2-1; TRBD2 matches at 11 bases. The CDR3 length is 20 residues. V trimming: 7 bases; J trimming: 1 base; junction bases outside the gene matches: 18. Germline assignment: CDR1 LGHNT and CDR2 FRNRAP.

CDR3 in amino acids: CASSLGGAGLEQYF. The CDR3 coding sequence is TGTGCCAGCAGCTTGGGAGGGGCCGGTCTTGAGCAGTACTTC. The V gene is TRBV5-4, the J gene TRBJ2-7, with D possibly being TRBD1 or TRBD2 (5 bases each). The V end was cut by 0 bases, the J end by 7 bases, with 14 bases between. Germline V lookup: CDR1 SGHNT, CDR2 YYREEE (reference sequence). The length of the CDR3 is 14 residues.

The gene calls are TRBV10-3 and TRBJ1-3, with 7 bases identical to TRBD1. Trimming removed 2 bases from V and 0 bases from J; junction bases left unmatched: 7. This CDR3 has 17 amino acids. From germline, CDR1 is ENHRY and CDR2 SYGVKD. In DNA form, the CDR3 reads TGTGCCATCAGTGAGCCGAGACAGGGAGGCTCTGGAAACACCATATATTTT. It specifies CAISEPRQGGSGNTIYF.

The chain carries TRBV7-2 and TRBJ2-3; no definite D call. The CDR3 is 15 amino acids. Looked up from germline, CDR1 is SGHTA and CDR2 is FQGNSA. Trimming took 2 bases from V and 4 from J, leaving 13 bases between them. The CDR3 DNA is TGTGCCAGCAGCTTATCAGGCGGTCCCGCAGATACGCAGTATTTT. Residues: CASSLSGGPADTQYF.

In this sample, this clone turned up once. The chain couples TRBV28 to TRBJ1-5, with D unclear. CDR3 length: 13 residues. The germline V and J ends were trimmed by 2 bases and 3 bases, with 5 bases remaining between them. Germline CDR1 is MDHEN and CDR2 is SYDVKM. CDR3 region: CASSLTVNQPQHF. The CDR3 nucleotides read TGTGCCAGCAGTTTAACCGTCAATCAGCCCCAGCATTTT.

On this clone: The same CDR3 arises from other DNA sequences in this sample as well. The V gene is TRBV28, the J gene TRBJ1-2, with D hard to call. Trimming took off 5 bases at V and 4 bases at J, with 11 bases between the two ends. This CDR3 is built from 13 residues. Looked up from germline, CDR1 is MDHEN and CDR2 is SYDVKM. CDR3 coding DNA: TGTGCCAGCAGTCTTTCCGGCGGCTATGGCTACACCTTC. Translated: CASSLSGGYGYTF.

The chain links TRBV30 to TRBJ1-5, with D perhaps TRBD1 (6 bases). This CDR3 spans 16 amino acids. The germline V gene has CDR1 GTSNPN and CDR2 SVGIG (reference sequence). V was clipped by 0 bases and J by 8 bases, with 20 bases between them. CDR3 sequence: CAWSVVGGAWGKPQHF. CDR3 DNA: TGTGCCTGGAGTGTAGTAGGGGGTGCCTGGGGGAAGCCCCAGCATTTT. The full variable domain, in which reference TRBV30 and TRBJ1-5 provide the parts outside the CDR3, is SQTIHQWPATLVQPVGSPLSLECTVEGTSNPNLYWYRQAAGRGLQLLFYSVGIGQISSEVPQNLSASRPQDRQFILSSKKLLLSDSGFYLCAWSVVGGAWGKPQHFGDGTRLSIL.